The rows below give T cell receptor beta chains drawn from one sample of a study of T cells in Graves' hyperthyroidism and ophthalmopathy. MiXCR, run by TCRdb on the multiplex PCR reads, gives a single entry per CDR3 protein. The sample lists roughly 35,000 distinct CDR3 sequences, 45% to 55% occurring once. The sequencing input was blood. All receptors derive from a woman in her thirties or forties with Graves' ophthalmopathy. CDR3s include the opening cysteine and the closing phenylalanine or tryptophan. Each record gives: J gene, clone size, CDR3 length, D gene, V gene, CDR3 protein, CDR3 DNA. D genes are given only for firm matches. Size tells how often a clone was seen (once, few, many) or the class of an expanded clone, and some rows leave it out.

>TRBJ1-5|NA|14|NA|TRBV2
CASKEGAPNQPQHF
TGTGCCAGCAAGGAAGGGGCCCCCAATCAGCCCCAGCATTTT
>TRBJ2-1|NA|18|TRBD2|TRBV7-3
CASSLTAGGRAVKNEQFF
TGTGCCAGCAGCTTAACGGCTGGCGGGAGGGCCGTTAAGAATGAGCAGTTCTTC
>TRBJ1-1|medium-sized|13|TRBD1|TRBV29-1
CSADRDRETEAFF
TGCAGCGCGGACAGGGACAGGGAGACTGAAGCTTTCTTT
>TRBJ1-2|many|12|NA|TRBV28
CASSPGAKGYTF
TGTGCCAGCAGCCCAGGGGCCAAGGGCTACACCTTC
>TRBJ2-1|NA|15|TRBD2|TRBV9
CASFAGLAGNNEQFF
TGTGCCAGCTTCGCGGGACTAGCGGGTAACAATGAGCAGTTCTTC
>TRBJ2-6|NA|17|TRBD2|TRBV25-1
CASVEVSGGYGANVLTF
TGTGCCAGCGTAGAAGTTAGCGGGGGGTATGGGGCCAACGTCCTGACTTTC
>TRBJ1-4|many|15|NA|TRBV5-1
CASSFTGTQIEKLFF
TGCGCCAGCAGCTTTACGGGGACACAGATTGAAAAACTGTTTTTT
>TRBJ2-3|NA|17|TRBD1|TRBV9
CASSVEVGDRCTDAQYF
TGTGCCAGCAGCGTAGAAGTTGGGGACAGGTGTACAGATGCGCAGTATTTT
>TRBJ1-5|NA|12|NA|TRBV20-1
CSASVDFQPQHF
TGCAGTGCTAGTGTTGATTTTCAGCCCCAGCATTTT
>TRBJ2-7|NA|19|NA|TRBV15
CATSRDLLGTKHRPYEQYF
TGTGCCACCAGCAGAGATCTCCTTGGGACAAAACATCGCCCCTACGAGCAGTACTTC
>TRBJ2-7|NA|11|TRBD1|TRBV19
CASRTGYEQYF
TGTGCCAGCAGGACAGGTTACGAGCAGTACTTC
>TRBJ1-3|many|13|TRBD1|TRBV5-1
CASSLSTGGSLYF
TGCGCCAGCAGCTTGTCAACAGGGGGCTCTTTATATTTT
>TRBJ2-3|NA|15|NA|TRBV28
CASSPRGAGTDTQYF
TGTGCCAGCAGTCCCCGGGGAGCGGGCACAGATACGCAGTATTTT
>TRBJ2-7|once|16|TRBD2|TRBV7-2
CASSATSGRTVYEQYF
TGTGCCAGCAGCGCTACTAGCGGTAGGACAGTTTACGAGCAGTACTTC
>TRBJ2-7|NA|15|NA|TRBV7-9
CASSLTGSSYKEQYF
TGCGCCAGCAGCTTAACGGGATCCTCCTACAAGGAGCAGTACTTC
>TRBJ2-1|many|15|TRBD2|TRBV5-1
CASSWSGRAYNEQFF
TGCGCCAGCAGCTGGAGCGGGAGGGCCTACAATGAGCAGTTCTTC
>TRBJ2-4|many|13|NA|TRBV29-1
CSVEGQAKNIQYF
TGCAGCGTTGAAGGACAGGCCAAAAACATTCAGTACTTC
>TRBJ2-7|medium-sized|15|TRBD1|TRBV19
CASSLGTGVVYEQYF
TGTGCCAGTAGTCTCGGGACAGGGGTTGTTTACGAGCAGTACTTC